This TCR beta chain was identified in a study of PD-1 blockade in classical Hodgkin lymphoma (dated by TCRdb to about 2020). In the study overall: Nivolumab dosing was 3 mg/kg intravenously every 2 weeks, continuing until either disease progression or unacceptable toxicity. The study used TCR beta sequencing and CyTOF to define a peripheral blood immune signature of response to PD-1 blockade in classical Hodgkin lymphoma.

Reading the label with the study, this specimen's time point is: cycle 4 day 1 (C4D1), after around six weeks of nivolumab. Every trial patient had relapsed following autologous stem cell transplantation, and prior brentuximab vedotin exposure was what differed among cohorts A, B and C. The trial cohort comprised some 60 patients with relapsed/refractory classical Hodgkin lymphoma whose best overall responses were complete response, partial response or progressive disease. Single-agent nivolumab was administered to trial patients in the multi-cohort phase II CheckMate 205 trial. An independent review committee assessed best overall response by applying the 2007 International Working Group response criteria. PBMCs from the trial were collected at three points: immediately before nivolumab initiation (C1D1), and during therapy at cycle 2 day 1 and cycle 4 day 1. Peripheral blood was collected in 8 mL Vacutainer Cell Preparation Tubes, from which PBMCs were isolated by centrifugation and then cryopreserved.

The germline V gene yields MNHNS for CDR1 and SASEGT for CDR2. Trimming at the junction amounts to 6 bases on V and 7 bases on J, and the germline ends lie 9 bases apart. Reading from cysteine to phenylalanine, the CDR3 counts 11 amino acids. The CDR3 DNA has 33 bases and is translated from base 1. As for this clone: Its binding antigen is unknown. Within one base of it there is no much larger clone, and no base qualities were kept.

Genomic DNA was extracted with the Qiagen DNeasy kit from unsorted PBMCs and from negatively selected CD4+ and CD8+ fractions. TCR beta CDR3 regions were subjected to amplification by immunoSEQ multiplex PCR with primers that anneal to V and J segments. A synthetic immune receptor repertoire was used to minimize amplification bias, and any remaining bias was removed computationally after sequencing. In the paper's pipeline: Custom Python scripts were used to quantify repertoire diversity as the Shannon entropy index. Unsorted, CD4+ and CD8+ repertoires were examined separately, except in combined analyses, for which CD4+ and CD8+ sequences were merged in silico. Clonal expansion was defined as a frequency increase of at least 2-fold after treatment compared with C1D1, and clones undetected at baseline were assigned a pseudocount of 0.5. Clones with 0 or 1 copy at C1D1 were classified as singleton clones, and clones with 2 or more copies were classified as non-singleton clones. Clones expanded in unsorted samples were assigned a CD4+, CD8+ or unknown annotation through matching of protein sequences in sorted samples from the same patient. Diversity changes from C1D1 to C4D1 were tested in paired samples using Wilcoxon tests. TCRdb limited this immuneACCESS table to in-frame rearrangements with V and J called. A share of clones is missing; checked studies link under half to unresolved V genes, and the rest is unexplained. V and J calls and clone size are copied from that table; D and trimming were computed from the DNA. The table for this sample lists tens of thousands of clones; roughly three quarters of them were counted only once. The ten largest clones take up under 20% of the sample.

General findings and caveats noted by the study authors: Lower diversity was observed in patients in whom nivolumab was started less than 1 year after ASCT, and these patients were excluded from later analyses so that confounding by immune reconstitution would be avoided. CD4+ but not CD8+ TCR diversity rose significantly by C4D1 (p=0.0027 vs p=0.16), most apparent in complete responders (p=0.02). Trial patients achieving complete response had baseline diversity similar to newly diagnosed patients, whereas partial responders and progressors had significantly lower diversity. Baseline TCR diversity was reported to be lower in newly diagnosed patients than in healthy donors, and even lower in relapsed/refractory patients. The study covered only a single clinical trial cohort, and the causes of the repertoire differences, possibly disease activity or prior therapy, were still not defined.

The sequencing used peripheral blood mononuclear cells (PBMCs), collected before the fourth cycle of nivolumab. This TCR was recovered from a human donor with classical Hodgkin lymphoma. Here the chain combines TRBV6-1 and TRBJ1-1; the D gene cannot be named for sure. The CDR3 here reads CASRLPFEAFF. The sequenced DNA: TGTGCCAGCAGACTGCCTTTTGAAGCTTTCTTT.